The T cell receptor (beta chain) under discussion was sequenced for a study of vaccination effects on CD4 cells after COVID-19. Study-level information: The participants, recipients of two vaccine doses, got either BNT162b2 or mRNA-1273.

The assay was immunoSEQ multiplex PCR, and TCRdb's table has in-frame clones only and misses some. Found here are approximately 30,000 clones, roughly two thirds of them singletons; the top ten hold around 27%. The V gene end was trimmed by 6 bases and the J gene end by 9 bases; junction bases not matched to a gene: 11. The germline gives CDR1 MDHEN, CDR2 SYDVKM. The CDR3 runs 16 residues. ViraFEST used viral peptide pools to expand antigen-specific CD4+ T cells before sequencing. Subsequent to about 10 days of culture, CD4+ T cells were isolated. Prior SARS-CoV-2 infection was absent in the vaccine recipients, as shown by negative nucleocapsid antibodies. Every well got a few million PBMC, which were grown with around 10 IU/ml IL-2 and around 10 ug/ml peptides. On both days 3 and 7, half of the culture medium was replaced with IL-2 medium. On this clone: Antigen: not known.

This clonotype was obtained from a human donor who received a COVID-19 vaccine. The rearrangement joins TRBV28 to TRBJ2-1; 13 nucleotides line up with TRBD2. The specimen was CD4+ T cells from PBMCs cultured with HCoV-229E spike peptides, collected before COVID-19 vaccination. The CDR3 reads CASRYGTSGAPSEQFF. The CDR3 region has the DNA TGTGCCAGCAGGTACGGGACTAGCGGGGCCCCTAGTGAGCAGTTCTTC. Full variable domain (remainder filled in from reference TRBV28 and TRBJ2-1): DVKVTQSSRYLVKRTGEKVFLECVQDMDHENMFWYRQDPGLGLRLIYFSYDVKMKEKGDIPEGYSVSREKKERFSLILESASTNQTSMYLCASRYGTSGAPSEQFFGPGTRLTVL.